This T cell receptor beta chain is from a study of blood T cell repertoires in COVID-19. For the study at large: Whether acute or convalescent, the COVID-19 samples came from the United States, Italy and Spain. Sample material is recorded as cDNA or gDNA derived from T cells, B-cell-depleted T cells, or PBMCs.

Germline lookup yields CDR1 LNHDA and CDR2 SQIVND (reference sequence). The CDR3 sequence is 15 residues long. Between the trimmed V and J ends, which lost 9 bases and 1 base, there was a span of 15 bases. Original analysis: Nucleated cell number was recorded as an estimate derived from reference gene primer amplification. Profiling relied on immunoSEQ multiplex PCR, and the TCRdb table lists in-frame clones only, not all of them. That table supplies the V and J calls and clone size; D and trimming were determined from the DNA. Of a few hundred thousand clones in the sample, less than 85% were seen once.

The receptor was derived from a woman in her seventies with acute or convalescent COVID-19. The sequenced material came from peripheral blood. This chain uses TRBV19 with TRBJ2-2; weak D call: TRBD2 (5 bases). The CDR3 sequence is CASLPTNQNTGELFF. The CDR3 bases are TGTGCCAGCCTTCCGACTAACCAGAACACCGGGGAGCTGTTTTTT.